This is a list of T cell receptor beta chains from one sample in a study of spatial heterogeneity in lung cancer. TCRdb reanalysed the 5' RACE reads using MiXCR and keeps one entry per CDR3 protein. The table records about 45,000 distinct CDR3 sequences, roughly 10% of them present only once. Sequences were derived from PBMCs, sampled at surgery. The origin of the receptors is a female donor with early-stage non-small cell lung cancer. Each CDR3 is given with its conserved first and last residue. The D gene is left open where the match is weak. The size of a clone is reported for some rows only, either as once, few or many, or as a class for expanded clones.

>TRBV12-3/TRBV12-4|TRBJ1-6|TRBD1|many
CASRGTGPNSPLHF
TGTGCCAGCAGGGGGACAGGGCCTAATTCACCCCTCCACTTT
>TRBV5-1|TRBJ2-7|NA|few
CASSLASHSYEQYF
TGCGCCAGCAGCTTGGCATCTCACTCCTACGAGCAGTACTTC
>TRBV7-3|TRBJ1-6|NA|few
CASSLTPPGYNSPLHF
TGTGCCAGCAGCTTAACGCCTCCAGGGTATAATTCACCCCTCCACTTT
>TRBV12-3/TRBV12-4|TRBJ2-2|NA|NA
CASSLGVTGELFF
TGTGCCAGCAGTTTGGGGGTCACCGGGGAGCTGTTTTTT
>TRBV7-2|TRBJ2-5|TRBD2|many
CASSLRFSGGTQETQYF
TGTGCCAGCAGCCTACGGTTTAGCGGGGGGACCCAAGAGACCCAGTACTTC
>TRBV29-1|TRBJ1-1|NA|NA
CSVKGASEAFF
TGCAGCGTCAAAGGGGCCTCTGAAGCTTTCTTT
>TRBV7-9|TRBJ2-7|NA|few
CASSLSGEHEQYF
TGTGCCAGCAGCCTAAGTGGGGAACACGAGCAGTACTTC
>TRBV20-1|TRBJ2-1|TRBD2|NA
CSARRGGGADEQFF
TGCAGTGCTAGGAGGGGCGGGGGGGCGGATGAGCAGTTCTTC
>TRBV19|TRBJ2-2|NA|NA
CASKRDTPNTGELFF
TGTGCCAGTAAACGGGACACTCCGAACACCGGGGAGCTGTTTTTT
>TRBV7-9|TRBJ2-7|NA|NA
CASSPGPRNRVLREQYF
TGTGCCAGCAGCCCCGGACCCCGGAACAGGGTACTCCGCGAGCAGTACTTC
>TRBV5-1|TRBJ1-6|NA|NA
CASLGFGGRNSPLHF
TGCGCCAGCTTGGGGTTCGGGGGGCGGAATTCACCCCTCCACTTT
>TRBV28|TRBJ1-6|TRBD1|few
CASSLSDRGFSYNSPLHF
TGTGCCAGCAGTTTATCGGACAGGGGATTCTCCTATAATTCACCCCTCCACTTT
>TRBV7-9|TRBJ2-5|TRBD2|few
CASSPRARGEETQYF
TGTGCCAGCAGCCCCCGGGCCCGGGGGGAAGAGACCCAGTACTTC
>TRBV2|TRBJ1-3|TRBD1|few
CASAGTGAGNTIYF
TGTGCCAGCGCTGGGACAGGGGCTGGAAACACCATATATTTT
>TRBV7-9|TRBJ1-4|NA|few
CASSLIGVHEKLFF
TGTGCCAGCAGCTTAATAGGGGTACATGAAAAACTGTTTTTT
>TRBV27|TRBJ2-6|NA|many
CASSLLGGGANVLTF
TGTGCCAGCAGTTTACTGGGCGGGGGGGCCAACGTCCTGACTTTC
>TRBV19|TRBJ1-5|TRBD1|NA
CASSVTGDQPQHF
TGTGCCAGTAGTGTCACAGGGGATCAGCCCCAGCATTTT
>TRBV7-2|TRBJ1-2|NA|few
CASSNGPRYGYTF
TGTGCCAGCAGCAACGGACCGCGATATGGCTACACCTTC
>TRBV7-9|TRBJ1-2|NA|NA
CASSLGDGFDTF
TGTGCCAGCAGCTTAGGGGACGGATTCGACACCTTC
>TRBV6-6|TRBJ2-5|TRBD1|few
CASRSGTGVLETQYF
TGTGCCAGCAGGTCCGGGACAGGAGTCTTGGAGACCCAGTACTTC
>TRBV7-9|TRBJ1-4|NA|few
CASSSTGTGNEKLFF
TGTGCCAGCAGCTCCACCGGGACGGGTAATGAAAAACTGTTTTTT
>TRBV19|TRBJ1-1|NA|NA
CASSIGWGTEAFF
TGTGCCAGTAGTATAGGTTGGGGCACTGAAGCTTTCTTT
>TRBV24-1|TRBJ2-3|NA|many
CATSDPDPSRTDTQYF
TGTGCCACCAGTGATCCGGACCCGAGCCGCACAGATACGCAGTATTTT
>TRBV15|TRBJ2-4|NA|NA
CATSTRASNIQYF
TGTGCCACCAGCACCAGGGCTTCGAACATTCAGTACTTC
>TRBV2|TRBJ2-5|NA|many
CASRRTAQETQYF
TGTGCCAGCAGGAGGACGGCCCAAGAGACCCAGTACTTC
>TRBV13|TRBJ1-6|NA|few
CASSRRQQNYNSPLHF
TGTGCCAGCAGCCGCAGACAGCAAAACTATAATTCACCCCTCCACTTT
>TRBV10-3|TRBJ2-7|NA|few
CAISEMEGSEEQYF
TGTGCCATCAGTGAGATGGAGGGCTCGGAAGAGCAGTACTTC
>TRBV27|TRBJ2-7|NA|NA
CASSISGYEEQYF
TGTGCCAGCAGTATTTCGGGGTATGAGGAGCAGTACTTC
>TRBV19|TRBJ1-2|NA|NA
CASEDMFYGYTF
TGTGCCAGTGAAGACATGTTCTATGGCTACACCTTC
>TRBV7-9|TRBJ1-4|TRBD1|many
CASSFGTGNEKLFF
TGTGCCAGCAGCTTCGGGACAGGGAACGAAAAACTGTTTTTT